This T cell receptor beta chain was sequenced in a study of blood T cell repertoires in COVID-19. At the level of the study: PBMCs, B-cell-depleted T cells, or T cells provided the cDNA or gDNA that made up the material.

The V and J ends lost 0 bases and 1 base respectively, with 11 bases between them. Germline V gives CDR1 SGHDN, CDR2 FVKESK. CDR3 length equals 16 residues. Data came from immunoSEQ multiplex PCR; TCRdb stores just in-frame clones and leaves some out. The table has tens of thousands of clones, 90% seen once. The sequence was collected from a man aged 65 to 79 with acute or convalescent COVID-19. The chain is built from TRBV14 and TRBJ2-3, with D tentatively TRBD2 (5 bases). Sequencing was carried out using peripheral blood. The CDR3: CASSQDGGKRTDTQYF. The CDR3 DNA follows: TGTGCCAGCAGCCAAGATGGAGGAAAACGCACAGATACGCAGTATTTT.